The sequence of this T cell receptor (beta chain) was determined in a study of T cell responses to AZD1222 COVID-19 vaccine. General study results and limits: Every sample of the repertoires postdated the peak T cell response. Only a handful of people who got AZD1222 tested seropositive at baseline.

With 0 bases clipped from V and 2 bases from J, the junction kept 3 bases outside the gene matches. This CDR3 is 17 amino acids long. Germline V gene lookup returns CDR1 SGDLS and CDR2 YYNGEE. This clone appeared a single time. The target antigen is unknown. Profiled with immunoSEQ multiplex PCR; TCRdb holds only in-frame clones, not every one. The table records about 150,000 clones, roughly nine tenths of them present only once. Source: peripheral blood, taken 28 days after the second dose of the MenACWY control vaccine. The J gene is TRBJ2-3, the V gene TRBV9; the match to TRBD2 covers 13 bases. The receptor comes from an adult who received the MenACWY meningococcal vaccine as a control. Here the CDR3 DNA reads TGTGCCAGCAGCGTAGCTGGGACTAGCGGGATCACAGATACGCAGTATTTT. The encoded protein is CASSVAGTSGITDTQYF. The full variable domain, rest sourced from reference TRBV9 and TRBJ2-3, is DSGVTQTPKHLITATGQRVTLRCSPRSGDLSVYWYQQSLDQGLQFLIQYYNGEERAKGNILERFSAQQFPDLHSELNLSSLELGDSALYFCASSVAGTSGITDTQYFGPGTRLTVL.